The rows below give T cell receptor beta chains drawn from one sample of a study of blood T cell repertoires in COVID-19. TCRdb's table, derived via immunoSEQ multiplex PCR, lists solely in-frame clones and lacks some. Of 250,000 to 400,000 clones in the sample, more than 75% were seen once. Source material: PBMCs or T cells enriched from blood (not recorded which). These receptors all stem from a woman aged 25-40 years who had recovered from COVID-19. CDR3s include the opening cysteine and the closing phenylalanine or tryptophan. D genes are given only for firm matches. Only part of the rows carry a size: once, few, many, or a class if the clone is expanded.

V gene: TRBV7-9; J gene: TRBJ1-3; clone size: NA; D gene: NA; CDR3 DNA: TGTGCCACTCCTCTTCGGGATGCTGGAAACACCATATATTTT; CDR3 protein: CATPLRDAGNTIYF
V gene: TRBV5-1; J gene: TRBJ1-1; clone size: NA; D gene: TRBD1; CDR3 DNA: TGCGCCAGCAGCCTCCCCGGAGGGACAGTGAACACTGAAGCTTTCTTT; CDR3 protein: CASSLPGGTVNTEAFF
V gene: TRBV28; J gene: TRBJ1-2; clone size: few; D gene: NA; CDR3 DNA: TGTGCCAGCAGTGAAAACCGAGCGATGAGGTATGGCTACACCTTC; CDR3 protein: CASSENRAMRYGYTF
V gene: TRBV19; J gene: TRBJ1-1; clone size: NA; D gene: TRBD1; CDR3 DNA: TGTGCCAGTAGTATAGGACAGGGGAACACTGAAGCTTTCTTT; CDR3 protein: CASSIGQGNTEAFF
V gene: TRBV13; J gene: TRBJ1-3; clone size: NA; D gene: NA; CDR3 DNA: TGTGCCAGCAGCTCCGTAGAATTTGGAAACACCATATATTTT; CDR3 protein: CASSSVEFGNTIYF
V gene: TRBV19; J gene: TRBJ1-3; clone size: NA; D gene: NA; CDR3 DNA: TGTGCCAGTAAAGAGGACAGAGACTCTGGAAACACCATATATTTT; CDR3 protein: CASKEDRDSGNTIYF
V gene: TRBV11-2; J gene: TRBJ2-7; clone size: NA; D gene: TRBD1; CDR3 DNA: TGTGCCAGCAGCGATCCGGGACAGGGTCGCTCCTACGAGCAGTACTTC; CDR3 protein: CASSDPGQGRSYEQYF
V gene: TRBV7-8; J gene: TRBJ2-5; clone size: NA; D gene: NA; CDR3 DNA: TGTGCCAGCAGCTTAATGGGGACAGTGGGGGGGACCCAGTACTTC; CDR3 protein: CASSLMGTVGGTQYF
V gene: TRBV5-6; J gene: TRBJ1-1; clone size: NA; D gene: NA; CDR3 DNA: TGTGCCAGCAACGGGAACCCGAACACTGAAGCTTTCTTT; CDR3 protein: CASNGNPNTEAFF
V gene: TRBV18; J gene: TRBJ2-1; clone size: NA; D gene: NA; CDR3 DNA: TGTGCCAGCTCACCGATGGTTAGTTACAATGAGCAGTTCTTC; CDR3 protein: CASSPMVSYNEQFF
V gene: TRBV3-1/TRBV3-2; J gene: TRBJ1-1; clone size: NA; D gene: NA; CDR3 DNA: TGTGCCAGCAGCCCAGGGGCGACACGCGCGAACACTGAAGCTTTCTTT; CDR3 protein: CASSPGATRANTEAFF
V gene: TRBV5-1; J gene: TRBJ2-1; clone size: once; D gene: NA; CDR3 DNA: TGCGCCAGCAGTAGGGGCACAGGGGGGGGTGAGCAGTTCTTC; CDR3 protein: CASSRGTGGGEQFF
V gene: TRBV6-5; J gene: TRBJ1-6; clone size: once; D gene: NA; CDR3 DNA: TGTGCCAGCAGTCCACACAGGGATACACCCCTCCACTTT; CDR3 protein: CASSPHRDTPLHF